This TCR beta chain was identified during a study of T-cell memory formation after mild COVID-19. Trimming took 4 bases from V and 3 from J, leaving 8 bases between them. Germline loops: CDR1 SGHRS, CDR2 YFSETQ. The CDR3 is 12 residues long. In TCRdb, the 5' RACE reads were re-called with MiXCR into one record per CDR3 protein. The sample shows some 31,000 distinct CDR3 sequences, around 12% of them seen only once. This clonotype was picked up many times. The sample consisted of PBMCs or a T cell subset sorted from them (not recorded which). The clonotype comes from an adult woman who had mild COVID-19 (a few samples of this study predate the infection). Cell type and time point are not known. This sequence joins TRBV5-1 and TRBJ2-7, with unresolved D. The chain's CDR3 is CASSGEDYEQYF. The CDR3, as DNA: TGCGCCAGCAGCGGCGAAGACTACGAGCAGTACTTC.